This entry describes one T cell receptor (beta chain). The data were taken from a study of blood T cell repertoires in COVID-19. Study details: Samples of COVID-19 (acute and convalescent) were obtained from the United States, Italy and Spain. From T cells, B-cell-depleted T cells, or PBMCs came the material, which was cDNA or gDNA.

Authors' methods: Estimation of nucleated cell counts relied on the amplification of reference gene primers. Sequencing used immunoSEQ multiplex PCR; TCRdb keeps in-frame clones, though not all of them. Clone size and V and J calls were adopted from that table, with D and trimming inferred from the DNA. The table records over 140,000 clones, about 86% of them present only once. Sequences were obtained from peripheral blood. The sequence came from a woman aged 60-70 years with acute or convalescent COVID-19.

This CDR3 reads CASSSGQGYSPLHF. The CDR3 DNA follows: TGTGCCAGTAGCTCCGGACAGGGATACTCACCCCTCCACTTT. V is TRBV19 and J is TRBJ1-6, with 8 bases aligning to TRBD1. CDR3 length: 14 amino acids. Per germline, CDR1 LNHDA and CDR2 SQIVND (reference sequence). Trimming took 6 bases from V and 10 from J; bases not matched to a gene: 8.